This TCR beta chain was captured by sequencing in a study of PD-1 blockade in mismatch repair-deficient tumors. This clone came up once. CDR1 is SNHLY, CDR2 FYNNEI, per germline. This CDR3 contains 15 residues. Trimming took off 3 bases at V and 3 bases at J, with 11 bases between the two ends. Clones were read by immunoSEQ multiplex PCR, and TCRdb kept only the in-frame ones, dropping some. The table shows about 130,000 clones, with 85% to 90% occurring only once. The chain links TRBV2 to TRBJ2-2, with a possible D match to TRBD2 (6 bases). The source is an adult with mismatch repair-deficient cancer. This material consisted of peripheral blood, taken approximately 72 weeks after starting pembrolizumab. CDR3 residues: CASSEEGMDTGELFF. The CDR3 nucleotides read TGTGCCAGCAGTGAGGAGGGTATGGACACCGGGGAGCTGTTTTTT.